Following are 18 T cell receptor beta chains from one sample sequenced in a study of response to subunit inactivated influenza vaccine. TCRdb re-derived calls from the RT-PCR reads in MiXCR, one entry per CDR3 protein. The sample shows some 300,000 distinct CDR3 sequences, approximately 21% of them seen only once. Sequencing used PBMCs from blood, obtained less than 22 months after vaccination. These receptor sequences come from a man aged 50-75 years who received an inactivated influenza vaccine.

V and J are TRBV15 and TRBJ2-1; D gene unclear. The V end was cut by 5 bases, the J end by 0 bases, with 11 bases between. The CDR3 contains 15 residues. Germline lookup yields CDR1 LNHNV and CDR2 YYDKDF (reference sequence). CDR3 loop: CATSEDRSSYNEQFF. The CDR3 DNA sequence: TGTGCCACCAGCGAAGACCGGAGCTCCTACAATGAGCAGTTCTTC.

J is TRBJ2-7 and V is TRBV5-6, with 9 bases fitting TRBD2. In germline, CDR1 is SGHDT, CDR2 YYEEEE. The length of the CDR3 is 15 residues. The ends lost 4 bases at V and 3 bases at J; junction bases unmatched: 8. CDR3 sequence reads: CASSQSAGGFYEQYF. The CDR3 coding sequence is TGTGCCAGCAGCCAGTCAGCGGGAGGATTCTACGAGCAGTACTTC.

This clonotype showed up just a few times. Here the CDR3 DNA reads TGTGCCAGCAGTCTTGGGACAGTTTCCTACGAGCAGTACTTC. Translated: CASSLGTVSYEQYF. The chain joins TRBV28 to TRBJ2-7; 7 bases are a match to TRBD1. The CDR3 consists of 14 residues. CDR1 and CDR2 (germline): MDHEN, SYDVKM. V lost 5 bases and J lost 1; bases outside the gene matches: 5.

There are a few counts of this clonotype. V usage is TRBV9 and J usage is TRBJ1-1, with D perhaps TRBD1 (6 bases). The germline CDR1 and CDR2 sequences are SGDLS and YYNGEE. V dropped 4 bases and J dropped 7 bases, with 17 bases sitting between them. The CDR3 contains 14 residues. As DNA, the CDR3 is TGTGCCAGCAGCCACGGACAGTCGACAGATGAAGCTTTCTTT. The encoded protein is CASSHGQSTDEAFF.

This clonotype has just a few counts. The chain links TRBV5-1 to TRBJ1-2; D possibly corresponds to TRBD1 (6 bases). Germline V gives CDR1 SGHRS, CDR2 YFSETQ. The CDR3 sequence is 15 residues long. V lost 0 bases and J lost 5, with 14 bases in between. The CDR3 DNA reads TGCGCCAGCAGCTTGGATCCAGGGGAATATTATGGCTACACCTTC. Encoded protein: CASSLDPGEYYGYTF.

This clonotype was observed a few times. The chain joins TRBV6-1 to TRBJ1-1, with no clear D. The CDR3 covers 13 residues. Trimming stripped 2 bases from V and 2 bases from J, with 6 bases between. In germline, CDR1 is MNHNS, CDR2 SASEGT. The CDR3 sequence is CASSEQTNTEAFF. Here the CDR3 DNA reads TGTGCCAGCAGTGAACAGACCAACACTGAAGCTTTCTTT.

The chain uses TRBV7-9 and TRBJ1-1, with D uncertain. The germline V and J ends were trimmed by 6 bases and 0 bases, with 8 bases remaining between them. The germline V gene encodes CDR1 SEHNR and CDR2 FQNEAQ (reference sequence). This CDR3 has 13 amino acids. The CDR3: CASRLGVNTEAFF. The CDR3 region has the DNA TGTGCCAGCAGGCTGGGAGTGAACACTGAAGCTTTCTTT.

This clonotype was seen a handful of times. The J gene is TRBJ1-1, the V gene TRBV29-1; TRBD1 is a possible D gene (5 bases). The germline V gene encodes CDR1 SQVTM and CDR2 ANQGSEA. The V end was cut by 5 bases, the J end by 0 bases, with 13 bases between. CDR3 length: 14 residues. The CDR3 nucleotides are TGCAGCGTTCGGGACGGGGGGATGAACACTGAAGCTTTCTTT. Encoded protein: CSVRDGGMNTEAFF.

This clonotype was detected only a few times. The chain has TRBV5-1 and TRBJ1-4; D gene unclear. Trimming stripped 1 base from V and 0 bases from J, with 7 bases between. There are 15 residues in the CDR3. Per the germline V gene, CDR1 is SGHRS and CDR2 is YFSETQ. DNA of the CDR3: TGCGCCAGCAGCTTGTTGGGGTCAACTAATGAAAAACTGTTTTTT. Protein product: CASSLLGSTNEKLFF. The full variable domain, completed using reference TRBV5-1 and TRBJ1-4, is KAGVTQTPRYLIKTRGQQVTLSCSPISGHRSVSWYQQTPGQGLQFLFEYFSETQRNKGNFPGRFSGRQFSNSRSEMNVSTLELGDSALYLCASSLLGSTNEKLFFGSGTQLSVL.

In its sample, this clonotype was seen a few times. The genes are TRBV11-2 and TRBJ2-1, with D possibly TRBD2 on 5 matching bases. V gave up 0 bases and J gave up 0 bases, with 15 bases separating them. Germline V gene data show CDR1 as SGHAT and CDR2 as FQNNGV. The CDR3 runs 18 residues. The CDR3 loop reads CASSLDWADSVSYNEQFF. In DNA, the CDR3 is TGTGCCAGCAGCTTAGACTGGGCGGACTCGGTCTCCTACAATGAGCAGTTCTTC.

This clonotype was counted only a few times. As DNA, the CDR3 is TGTGCCAGCAGTTACCCCAGACCCGAGTCAGGGGGCTACAGCTACACCTTC. Translating gives CASSYPRPESGGYSYTF. The chain joins TRBV6-5 to TRBJ1-2; 8 bases agree with TRBD1. CDR1 and CDR2 from the germline V gene are MNHEY and SVGAGI. The CDR3 runs 17 residues. Germline trimming cut 2 bases from V and 9 bases from J; bases unmatched to any gene: 17.

This sequence joins TRBV6-2 or TRBV6-3 and TRBJ1-1; TRBD1 is a possible D gene (6 bases). Between the trimmed V and J ends, which lost 5 bases and 5 bases, there was a span of 18 bases. The length of the CDR3 is 15 residues. CDR1 is MNHEY and CDR2 is SVGEGT in the germline V gene. CDR3 bases: TGTGCCAGCAGTGCTAGAACAGGGACATCAACTGAAGCTTTCTTT. Residues: CASSARTGTSTEAFF.

The J gene is TRBJ2-5, the V gene TRBV11-2, with TRBD2 matching 7 bases. V shed 1 base and J 4 bases; nucleotides not matched to a gene: 6. Germline lookup yields CDR1 SGHAT and CDR2 FQNNGV. The length of the CDR3 is 15 residues. The CDR3 bases are TGTGCCAGCAGCTTAGGGGGAGGGTATGGAGAGACCCAGTACTTC. It translates to CASSLGGGYGETQYF.

In this sample, this clonotype turned up a few times. One end of the junction varies from germline; a read error may be responsible. The chain carries TRBV20-1 and TRBJ1-1; D is ambiguous. CDR1 is DFQATT and CDR2 is SNEGSKA in the germline V gene (reference sequence). The CDR3 spans 14 residues. The CDR3: CSATFLGPNNEAFF. The CDR3 DNA sequence: TGCAGTGCTACCTTCTTAGGGCCGAACAATGAAGCTTTCTTT.

This clonotype appeared many times. The genes are TRBV12-3 or TRBV12-4 and TRBJ1-4, with 10 bases identical to TRBD1. The V gene end was trimmed by 4 bases and the J gene end by 6 bases; junction bases not matched to a gene: 5. The CDR3 loop spans 15 amino acids. DNA for the CDR3: TGTGCCAGCAGTTCGACAGGGGGCGGATATGAAAAACTGTTTTTT. It yields the protein CASSSTGGGYEKLFF.

This clonotype was observed a few times. The chain links TRBV28 to TRBJ2-4; D is possibly TRBD1 or TRBD2 (5 bases each). The germline V gene has CDR1 MDHEN and CDR2 SYDVKM. CDR3 length: 16 amino acids. V lost 7 bases and J lost 1, with 17 bases in between. The CDR3 coding sequence is TGTGCCAGCACCGTAGGTGGGACGGTGGCCAAAAACATTCAGTACTTC. Protein sequence: CASTVGGTVAKNIQYF.

The J gene is TRBJ1-1, the V gene TRBV5-1; 7 bases are shared with TRBD1. CDR3 size: 15 residues. Per the germline V gene, CDR1 is SGHRS and CDR2 is YFSETQ. Trimming took 7 bases from V and 0 from J; bases not matched to a gene: 9. The CDR3 nucleotides read TGCGCCAGCGCCCAAGGGGGCACCATGAACACTGAAGCTTTCTTT. Amino acid sequence: CASAQGGTMNTEAFF.

As regards this clonotype: At one end the junction does not follow the germline gene, possibly because of a read error. V and J are TRBV11-2 and TRBJ1-3; the D gene is possibly TRBD1 (5 bases). The CDR3 has 17 amino acids. Germline V gene data show CDR1 as SGHAT and CDR2 as FQNNGV. The DNA for the CDR3 is TGTGCCAGCAGATTAGAAGGGGACTACTACTCTGGAAACACCATATATTTT. This sequence encodes CASRLEGDYYSGNTIYF. The entire variable domain, with the rest obtained from reference TRBV11-2 and TRBJ1-3, is as follows: EAGVAQSPRYKIIEKRQSVAFWCNPISGHATLYWYQQILGQGPKLLIQFQNNGVVDDSQLPKDRFSAERLKGVDSTLKIQPAKLEDSAVYLCASRLEGDYYSGNTIYFGEGSWLTVV.